The sequence of this T cell receptor beta chain was determined in a study of graft-versus-host responses after intestinal transplantation. The wider study: Each of the recipients got a multivisceral, liver-intestinal, or isolated intestinal transplant. Every transplant recipient was induced with anti-thymocyte globulin, then maintained on tacrolimus and steroids for approximately three years.

Study results and caveats: Researchers found GvH clones in recipient marrow, and some showed up first in ileum or blood.

The CDR3 contains 15 residues. Per germline, CDR1 SGHNT and CDR2 YYREEE (reference sequence). Trimming took 2 bases from V and 3 from J; bases not matched to a gene: 5. This clone was seen a single time. Antigen unknown. TCRdb's copy holds only in-frame clones and misses some; the assay was immunoSEQ multiplex PCR. Among over 9,000 clones listed, roughly 90% were seen once. The chain joins TRBV5-4 to TRBJ2-3; 8 nucleotides align to TRBD2. The sample here was PBMCs, taken 240 to 250 days after intestinal transplant. This sequence was found in a human patient who received an intestinal transplant, so some T cells may come from the graft donor. The chain's CDR3 is CASSFGGRRTDTQYF. CDR3 sequence (DNA): TGTGCCAGCAGCTTTGGCGGGAGGAGGACAGATACGCAGTATTTT.